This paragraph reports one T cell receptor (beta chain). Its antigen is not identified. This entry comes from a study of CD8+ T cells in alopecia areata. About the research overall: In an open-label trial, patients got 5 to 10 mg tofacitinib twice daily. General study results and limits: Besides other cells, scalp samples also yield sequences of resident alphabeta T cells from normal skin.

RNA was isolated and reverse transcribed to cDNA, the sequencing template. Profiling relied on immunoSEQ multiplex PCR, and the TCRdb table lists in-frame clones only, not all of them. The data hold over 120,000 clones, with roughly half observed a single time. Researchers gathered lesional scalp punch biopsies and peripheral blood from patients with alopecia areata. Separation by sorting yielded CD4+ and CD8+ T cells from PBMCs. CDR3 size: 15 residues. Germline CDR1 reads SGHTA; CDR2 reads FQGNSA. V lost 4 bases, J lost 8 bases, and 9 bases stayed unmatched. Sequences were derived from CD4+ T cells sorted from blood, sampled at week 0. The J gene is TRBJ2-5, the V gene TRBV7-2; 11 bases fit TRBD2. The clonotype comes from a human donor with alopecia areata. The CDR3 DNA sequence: TGTGCCAGCAGCTCGTCCGGGACTAGCGGAGCCACCCAGTACTTC. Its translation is CASSSSGTSGATQYF.